This TCR beta chain is from a study of blood T cell repertoires in COVID-19. TCRdb's copy holds only in-frame clones and misses some; the assay was immunoSEQ multiplex PCR. The sample has around 47,000 clones, around four fifths seen once. Germline CDR1 MDHEN, CDR2 SYDVKM. The J segment lost 3 bases and the V segment lost 8 bases, leaving 9 bases of the junction unmatched. CDR3 length equals 14 residues. The V and J genes are TRBV28 and TRBJ2-5, with TRBD2 identical over 7 bases. The TCR originated in a man between 65 and 80 years old with active COVID-19. The source material was peripheral blood. CDR3 loop: CASGNEGREETQYF. CDR3 DNA: TGTGCCAGCGGCAACGAGGGGAGGGAAGAGACCCAGTACTTC. Combining the CDR3 with reference TRBV28 and TRBJ2-5 gives the whole variable domain DVKVTQSSRYLVKRTGEKVFLECVQDMDHENMFWYRQDPGLGLRLIYFSYDVKMKEKGDIPEGYSVSREKKERFSLILESASTNQTSMYLCASGNEGREETQYFGPGTRLLVL.